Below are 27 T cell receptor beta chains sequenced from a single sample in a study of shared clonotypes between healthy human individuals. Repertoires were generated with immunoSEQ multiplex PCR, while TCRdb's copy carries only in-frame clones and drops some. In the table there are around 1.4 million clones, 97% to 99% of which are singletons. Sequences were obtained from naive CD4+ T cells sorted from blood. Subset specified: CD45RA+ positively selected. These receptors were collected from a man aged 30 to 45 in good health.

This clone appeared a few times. The CDR3 DNA reads TGTGCCATCAGTGTGAATAATCAGCCCCAGCATTTT. This sequence encodes CAISVNNQPQHF. The chain joins TRBV10-3 to TRBJ1-5; no reliable D call. Germline lookup yields CDR1 ENHRY and CDR2 SYGVKD. The V gene lost 4 bases and the J gene lost 4 bases, with 5 bases spanning the gap. The CDR3 spans 12 residues.

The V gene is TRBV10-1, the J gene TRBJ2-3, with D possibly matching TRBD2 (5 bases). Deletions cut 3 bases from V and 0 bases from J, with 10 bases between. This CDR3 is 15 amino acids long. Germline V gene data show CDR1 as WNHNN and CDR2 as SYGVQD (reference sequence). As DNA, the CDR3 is TGCGCCAGCAGTGATGGTAGCGCGAGCACAGATACGCAGTATTTT. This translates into CASSDGSASTDTQYF.

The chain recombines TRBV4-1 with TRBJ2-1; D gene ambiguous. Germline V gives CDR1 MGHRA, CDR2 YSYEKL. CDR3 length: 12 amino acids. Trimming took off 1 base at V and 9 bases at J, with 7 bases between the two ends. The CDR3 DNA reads TGCGCCAGCAGCCAAGTCCTAGGTGAGCAGTTCTTC. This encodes CASSQVLGEQFF.

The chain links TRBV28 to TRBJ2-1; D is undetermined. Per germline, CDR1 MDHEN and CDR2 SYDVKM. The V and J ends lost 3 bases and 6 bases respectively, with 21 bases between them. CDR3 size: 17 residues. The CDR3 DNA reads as TGTGCCAGCAGTTTCAAAAAGGGATTCTCTCTGCTCAATGAGCAGTTCTTC. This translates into CASSFKKGFSLLNEQFF.

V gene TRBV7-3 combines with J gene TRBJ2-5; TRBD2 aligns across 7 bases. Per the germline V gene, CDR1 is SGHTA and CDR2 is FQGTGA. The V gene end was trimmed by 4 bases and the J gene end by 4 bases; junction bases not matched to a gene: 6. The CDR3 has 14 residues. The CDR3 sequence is CASSSSGMRETQYF. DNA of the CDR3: TGTGCCAGCAGCTCCAGCGGGATGCGAGAGACCCAGTACTTC.

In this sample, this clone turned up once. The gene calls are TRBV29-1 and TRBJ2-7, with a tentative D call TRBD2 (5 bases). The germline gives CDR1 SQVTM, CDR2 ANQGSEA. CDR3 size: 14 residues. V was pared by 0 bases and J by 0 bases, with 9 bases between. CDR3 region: CSVEDRRSSYEQYF. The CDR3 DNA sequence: TGCAGCGTTGAAGATCGGAGGAGCTCCTACGAGCAGTACTTC.

CDR3 sequence reads: CASSLPSDTQYF. The CDR3 region has the DNA TGCGCCAGCAGCTTGCCGTCGGATACGCAGTATTTT. The V call is TRBV5-1, the J call TRBJ2-3; D uncertain. Germline loops: CDR1 SGHRS, CDR2 YFSETQ. The germline V and J ends were trimmed by 1 base and 6 bases, with 6 bases remaining between them. The CDR3 has 12 residues.

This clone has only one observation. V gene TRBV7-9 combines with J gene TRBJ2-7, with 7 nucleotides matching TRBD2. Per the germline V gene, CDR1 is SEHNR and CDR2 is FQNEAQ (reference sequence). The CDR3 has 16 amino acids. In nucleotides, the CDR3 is TGTGCGGTAAGGAGACTAGCCTCCGGTTTGGTCTACGAGCAGTACTTC. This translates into CAVRRLASGLVYEQYF.

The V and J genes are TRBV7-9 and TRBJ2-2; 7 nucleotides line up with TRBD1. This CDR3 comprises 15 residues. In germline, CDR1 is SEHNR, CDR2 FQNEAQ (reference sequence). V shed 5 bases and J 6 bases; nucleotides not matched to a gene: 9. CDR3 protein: CASSQPGQPPGELFF. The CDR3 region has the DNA TGTGCCAGCAGCCAGCCGGGACAGCCTCCCGGGGAGCTGTTTTTT.

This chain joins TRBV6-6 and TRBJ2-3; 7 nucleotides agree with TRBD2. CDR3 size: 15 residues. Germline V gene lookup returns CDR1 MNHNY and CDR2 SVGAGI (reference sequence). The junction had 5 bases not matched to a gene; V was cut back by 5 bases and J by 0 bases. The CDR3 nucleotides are TGTGCCAGCAGTAATATAGCGGGTAGCACAGATACGCAGTATTTT. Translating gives CASSNIAGSTDTQYF.

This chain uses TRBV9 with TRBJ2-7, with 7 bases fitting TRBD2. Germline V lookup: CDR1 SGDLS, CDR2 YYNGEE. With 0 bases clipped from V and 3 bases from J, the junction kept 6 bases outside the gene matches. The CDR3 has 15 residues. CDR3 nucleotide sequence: TGTGCCAGCAGCGTAGAGGCGGGGAGGGGCTACGAGCAGTACTTC. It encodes CASSVEAGRGYEQYF.

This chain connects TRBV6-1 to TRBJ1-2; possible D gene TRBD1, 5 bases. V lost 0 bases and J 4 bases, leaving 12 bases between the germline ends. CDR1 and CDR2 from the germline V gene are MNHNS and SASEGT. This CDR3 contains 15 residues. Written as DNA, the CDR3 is TGTGCCAGCAGTGAAGCCGGGGCGGAACTCTATGGCTACACCTTC. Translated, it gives CASSEAGAELYGYTF.

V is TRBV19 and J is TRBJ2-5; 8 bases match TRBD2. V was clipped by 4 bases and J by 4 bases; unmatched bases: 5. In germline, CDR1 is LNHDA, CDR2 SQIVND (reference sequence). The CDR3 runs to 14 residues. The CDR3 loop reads CASSSAGGVETQYF. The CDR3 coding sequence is TGTGCCAGTAGTAGCGCGGGAGGAGTAGAGACCCAGTACTTC.

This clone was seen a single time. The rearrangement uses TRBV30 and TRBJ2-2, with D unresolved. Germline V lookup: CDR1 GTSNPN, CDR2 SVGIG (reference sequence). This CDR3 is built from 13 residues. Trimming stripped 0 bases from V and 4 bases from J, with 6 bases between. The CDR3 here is CAWSVSPTGELFF. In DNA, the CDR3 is TGTGCCTGGAGTGTAAGCCCCACCGGGGAGCTGTTTTTT.

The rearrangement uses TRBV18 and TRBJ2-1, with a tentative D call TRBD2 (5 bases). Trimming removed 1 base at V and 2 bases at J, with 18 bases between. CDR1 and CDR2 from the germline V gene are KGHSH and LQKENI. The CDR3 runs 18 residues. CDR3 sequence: CASSPRPALAETYNEQFF. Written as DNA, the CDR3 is TGTGCCAGCTCACCACGTCCGGCCCTAGCCGAGACCTACAATGAGCAGTTCTTC. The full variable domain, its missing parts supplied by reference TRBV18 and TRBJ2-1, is NAGVMQNPRHLVRRRGQEARLRCSPMKGHSHVYWYRQLPEEGLKFMVYLQKENIIDESGMPKERFSAEFPKEGPSILRIQQVVRGDSAAYFCASSPRPALAETYNEQFFGPGTRLTVL.

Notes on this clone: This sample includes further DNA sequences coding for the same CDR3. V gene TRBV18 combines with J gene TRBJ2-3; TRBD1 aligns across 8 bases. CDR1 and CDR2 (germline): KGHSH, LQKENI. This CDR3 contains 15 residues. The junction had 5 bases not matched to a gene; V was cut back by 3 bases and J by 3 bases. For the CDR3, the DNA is TGTGCCAGCTCACCGGCAGGGGGCGGTACAGATACGCAGTATTTT. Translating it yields CASSPAGGGTDTQYF. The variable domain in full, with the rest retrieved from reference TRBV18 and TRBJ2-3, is NAGVMQNPRHLVRRRGQEARLRCSPMKGHSHVYWYRQLPEEGLKFMVYLQKENIIDESGMPKERFSAEFPKEGPSILRIQQVVRGDSAAYFCASSPAGGGTDTQYFGPGTRLTVL.

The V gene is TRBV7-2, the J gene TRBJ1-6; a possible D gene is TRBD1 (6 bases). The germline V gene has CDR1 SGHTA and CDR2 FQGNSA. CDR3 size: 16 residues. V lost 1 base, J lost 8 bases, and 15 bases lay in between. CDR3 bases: TGTGCCAGCAGCTTAGAGGTCCGGACAGATCATTCACCCCTCCACTTT. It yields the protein CASSLEVRTDHSPLHF.

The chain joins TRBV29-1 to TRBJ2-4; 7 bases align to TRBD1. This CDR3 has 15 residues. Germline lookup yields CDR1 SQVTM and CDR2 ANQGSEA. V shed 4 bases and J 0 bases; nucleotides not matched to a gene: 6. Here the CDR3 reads CSVVGQPLAKNIQYF. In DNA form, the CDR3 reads TGCAGCGTTGTGGGACAGCCTCTAGCCAAAAACATTCAGTACTTC.

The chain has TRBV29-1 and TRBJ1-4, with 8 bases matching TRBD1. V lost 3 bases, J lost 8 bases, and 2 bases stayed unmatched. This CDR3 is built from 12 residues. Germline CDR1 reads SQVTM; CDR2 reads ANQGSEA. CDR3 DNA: TGCAGCGTTGAGGCAGGGGGCGAAAAACTGTTTTTT. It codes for CSVEAGGEKLFF.

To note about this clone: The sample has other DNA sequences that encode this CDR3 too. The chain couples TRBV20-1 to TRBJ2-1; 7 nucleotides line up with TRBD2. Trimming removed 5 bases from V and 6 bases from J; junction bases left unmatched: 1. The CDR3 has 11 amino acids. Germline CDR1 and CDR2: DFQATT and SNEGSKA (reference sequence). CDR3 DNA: TGCAGTGCTGGGGGGGTCAATGAGCAGTTCTTC. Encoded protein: CSAGGVNEQFF.

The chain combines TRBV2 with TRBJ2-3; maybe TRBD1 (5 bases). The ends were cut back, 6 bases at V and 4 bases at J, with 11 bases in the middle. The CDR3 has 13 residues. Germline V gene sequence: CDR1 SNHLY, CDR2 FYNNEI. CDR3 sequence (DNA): TGTGCCAGCAGAGTGGTGGGGCCAGATACGCAGTATTTT. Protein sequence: CASRVVGPDTQYF. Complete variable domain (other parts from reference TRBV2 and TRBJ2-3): EPEVTQTPSHQVTQMGQEVILRCVPISNHLYFYWYRQILGQKVEFLVSFYNNEISEKSEIFDDQFSVERPDGSNFTLKIRSTKLEDSAMYFCASRVVGPDTQYFGPGTRLTVL.

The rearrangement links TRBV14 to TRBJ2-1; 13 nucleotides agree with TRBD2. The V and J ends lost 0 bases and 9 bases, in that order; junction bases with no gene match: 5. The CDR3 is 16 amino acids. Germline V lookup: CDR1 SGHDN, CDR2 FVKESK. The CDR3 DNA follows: TGTGCCAGCAGCCAAGAAGGCGGACTAGCGGGAGTTGAGCAGTTCTTC. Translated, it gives CASSQEGGLAGVEQFF.

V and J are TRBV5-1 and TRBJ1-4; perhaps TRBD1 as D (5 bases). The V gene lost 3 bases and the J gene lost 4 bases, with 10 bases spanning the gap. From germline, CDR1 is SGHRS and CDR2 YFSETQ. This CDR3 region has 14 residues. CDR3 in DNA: TGCGCCAGCAGCTCCCGGGGGATTAATGAAAAACTGTTTTTT. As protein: CASSSRGINEKLFF.

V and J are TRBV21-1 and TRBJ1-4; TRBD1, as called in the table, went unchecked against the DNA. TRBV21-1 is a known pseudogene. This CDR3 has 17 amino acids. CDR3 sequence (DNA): TGTGCCAGCATCATACGGGACATCGCTGCAACTAATGAAAAACTGTTTTTT. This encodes CASIIRDIAATNEKLFF.

The CDR3 DNA reads as TGTGCCAGCAGCCGGGTCTCCGAAGAGACCCAGTACTTC. Translated: CASSRVSEETQYF. The chain uses TRBV6-1 and TRBJ2-5; no definite D call. Trimming shortened V by 6 bases and J by 3 bases, and 11 bases separated the two germline ends. CDR1 is MNHNS and CDR2 is SASEGT in the germline V gene. The CDR3 consists of 13 residues.

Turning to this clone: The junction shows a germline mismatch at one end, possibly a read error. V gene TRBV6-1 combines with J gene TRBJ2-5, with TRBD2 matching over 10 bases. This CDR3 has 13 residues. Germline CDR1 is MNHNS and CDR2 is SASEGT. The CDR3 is CASSATTSGARHF. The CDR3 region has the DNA TGTGCCAGCAGCGCTACCACTAGCGGGGCCCGACACTTC.

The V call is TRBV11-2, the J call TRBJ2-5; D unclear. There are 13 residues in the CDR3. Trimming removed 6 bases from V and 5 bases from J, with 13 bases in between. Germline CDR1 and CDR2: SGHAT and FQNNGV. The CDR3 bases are TGTGCCAGCAGTCGGGTCTACCGGGAGACCCAGTACTTC. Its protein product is CASSRVYRETQYF.